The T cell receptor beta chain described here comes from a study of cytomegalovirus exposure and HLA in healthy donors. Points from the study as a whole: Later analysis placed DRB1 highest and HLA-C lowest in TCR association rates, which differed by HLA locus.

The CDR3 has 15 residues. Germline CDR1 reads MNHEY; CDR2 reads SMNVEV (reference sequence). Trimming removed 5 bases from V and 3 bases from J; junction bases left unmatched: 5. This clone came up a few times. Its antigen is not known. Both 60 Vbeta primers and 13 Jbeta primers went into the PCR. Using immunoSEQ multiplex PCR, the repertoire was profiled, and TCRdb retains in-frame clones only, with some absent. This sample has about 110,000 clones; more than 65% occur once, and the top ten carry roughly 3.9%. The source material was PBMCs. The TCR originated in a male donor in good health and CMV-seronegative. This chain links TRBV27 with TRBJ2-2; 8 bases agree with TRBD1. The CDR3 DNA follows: TGTGCCAGCAGTAGCAGGGGGCGCGACACCGGGGAGCTGTTTTTT. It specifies CASSSRGRDTGELFF.